The 27 T cell receptor beta chains below come from one sample, sequenced in a study of tumor and adjacent non-tumor tissue in lung cancer. This sample's RNA came from whole unsorted tissue. TCRbeta libraries were built with three rounds of nested PCR, modified from ARM-PCR. TCRdb redid the calling of the multiplex PCR reads with MiXCR, one entry per CDR3 protein. Of about 110,000 distinct CDR3 sequences in the sample, approximately 71% were seen once. The sequencing input was lung tumor tissue. The source of these receptors is an older woman with non-small cell lung cancer.

As regards this clonotype: Possible read error: a much larger clone is one base away. V gene TRBV6-5 combines with J gene TRBJ2-7; D is perhaps TRBD1 or TRBD2 (7 bases each). The germline gives CDR1 MNHEY, CDR2 SVGAGI. The CDR3 loop spans 14 amino acids. Here the CDR3 DNA reads TGTCCCAGCAGGGGGGGACAGCGCTCCTACGAGCAGTACTTC. As protein: CPSRGGQRSYEQYF.

Many counts were recorded for this clonotype. The V and J genes are TRBV4-2 and TRBJ2-1, with D possibly TRBD2 on 6 matching bases. The germline V gene encodes CDR1 LGHNA and CDR2 YNFKEQ. V was shortened by 4 bases and J by 4 bases, with 17 bases between the two germline ends. The CDR3 has 16 amino acids. As DNA, the CDR3 is TGTGCCAGCAGCCGTTATGGAGGGCCCACTTACAATGAGCAGTTCTTC. Translation: CASSRYGGPTYNEQFF.

As concerns this clonotype: One end of the junction does not line up with germline, which may come from a read error. V usage is TRBV14 and J usage is TRBJ2-1; D call uncertain. Per the germline V gene, CDR1 is SGHDN and CDR2 is FVKESK. The CDR3 runs 14 residues. The CDR3 loop is CASRQGVGLDEQFF. In DNA, the CDR3 is TGTGCCAGCAGGCAAGGTGTCGGTTTGGATGAGCAGTTCTTC.

This clonotype was detected ten times or more. This chain links TRBV28 with TRBJ1-2, with 7 bases lining up with TRBD1. Germline loops: CDR1 MDHEN, CDR2 SYDVKM. The CDR3 extends over 13 amino acids. J gave up 2 bases and V 4 bases, and 1 base lay outside the gene matches. DNA of the CDR3: TGTGCCAGCAGTTCGGGACAGAACTATGGCTACACCTTC. It codes for CASSSGQNYGYTF.

In its sample, this clonotype was seen once. The chain uses TRBV29-1 and TRBJ2-1; D is possibly TRBD1 or TRBD2 (5 bases each). Deletions cut 7 bases from V and 9 bases from J, with 22 bases between. Per the germline V gene, CDR1 is SQVTM and CDR2 is ANQGSEA. This CDR3 region has 14 residues. The CDR3 sequence is CSDGDRISGSEQFF. CDR3 DNA sequence: TGCAGCGATGGGGACCGGATATCGGGAAGTGAGCAGTTCTTC.

For this clonotype: A much larger clone lies a single base off, so this may be a read error. In DNA form, the CDR3 reads TGTGCCAGCAGCCCTATAGGGGGTCTTGAAGCTTTCTTT. This sequence encodes CASSPIGGLEAFF. The chain has TRBV6-5 and TRBJ1-1; tentatively, D is TRBD1 (6 bases). The V end was cut by 6 bases, the J end by 7 bases, with 15 bases between. The CDR3 totals 13 residues. From germline, CDR1 is MNHEY and CDR2 SVGAGI.

About this clonotype: Compared with germline, one end of the junction differs, possibly owing to a read error. The gene calls are TRBV12-3 or TRBV12-4 and TRBJ1-3, with D tentatively TRBD1 (5 bases). The CDR3 is made up of 15 amino acids. As DNA, the CDR3 is TGTGCCAGCAGACCGACAGAAAGCTCTGGAAACATCATATATTTT. It specifies CASRPTESSGNIIYF.

A remark on this clonotype: The junction differs from germline at one of its ends, possibly a read error. The chain employs TRBV11-2 and TRBJ2-7, with 8 bases identical to TRBD1. CDR1 and CDR2 from the germline V gene are SGHAT and FQNNGV. The CDR3 spans 14 residues. The CDR3, as DNA: TGTGCCAGGAGCTACCGAGACAGGGGCTACGACCAGTACTTC. Protein sequence: CARSYRDRGYDQYF.

For this clonotype: The junction does not match germline at one end; this may be a read error. The V call is TRBV11-2, the J call TRBJ2-2; D is unclear. The length of the CDR3 is 15 residues. Germline CDR1 SGHAT, CDR2 FQNNGV. CDR3 protein: CASSLDGKCTGELFF. CDR3 sequence (DNA): TGTGCCAGCAGCTTAGATGGTAAATGCACCGGAGAGCTGTTTTTT.

The chain links TRBV6-1 to TRBJ2-1; D is ambiguous. Germline V lookup: CDR1 MNHNS, CDR2 SASEGT. This CDR3 is 14 amino acids long. Trimming took off 7 bases at V and 6 bases at J, with 16 bases between the two ends. The CDR3 region is CASNDIASTNEQFF. CDR3 nucleotide sequence: TGTGCCAGCAATGATATAGCTAGTACCAATGAGCAGTTCTTC.

As for this clonotype: A read error may account for a junction end that differs from germline. The chain recombines TRBV28 with TRBJ2-7; 8 bases align to TRBD2. Per germline, CDR1 MDHEN and CDR2 SYDVKM. The CDR3 totals 16 residues. The DNA of the CDR3 is TGTGCAAGCAGTTTAGGGCCTAGCGGGTTTACCTACGAGCAGTACTTC. It specifies CASSLGPSGFTYEQYF. The full variable domain, completed using reference TRBV28 and TRBJ2-7, is DVKVTQSSRYLVKRTGEKVFLECVQDMDHENMFWYRQDPGLGLRLIYFSYDVKMKEKGDIPEGYSVSREKKERFSLILESASTNQTSMYLCASSLGPSGFTYEQYFGPGTRLTVT.

This clonotype came up many times. A much larger clonotype is one base distant, so this may be a read error. This rearrangement joins TRBV20-1 to TRBJ2-7; TRBD1 is a possible D gene (6 bases). Germline CDR1 and CDR2: DFQATT and SNEGSKA (reference sequence). This CDR3 is 12 amino acids long. Here the CDR3 DNA reads TGCAGTGCTGCGGACAGCTCCTACGGGCAGTACTTC. Its translation is CSAADSSYGQYF.

The chain links TRBV11-2 to TRBJ2-7, with 8 bases lining up with TRBD1. CDR3 length: 13 amino acids. CDR1 and CDR2 (germline): SGHAT, FQNNGV. Losses at the gene ends were 5 bases for V and 6 bases for J; bases not matched to a gene: 6. The CDR3 loop is CASSTTGGGEQYF. The CDR3 coding sequence is TGTGCCAGCAGCACCACAGGGGGAGGCGAGCAGTACTTC.

Comment on this clonotype: A read error may produce the germline difference seen at one junction end. This chain links TRBV20-1 with TRBJ1-5, with TRBD1 matching over 8 bases. Germline loops: CDR1 DFQATT, CDR2 SNEGSKA (reference sequence). The CDR3 runs to 16 residues. The CDR3 is CSTRDGGQGGNQPQHF. The CDR3 DNA sequence: TGCAGTACTAGAGATGGAGGACAGGGCGGCAATCAGCCTCAGCATTTT.

The CDR3 region is CSARGTGDVGELFF. The CDR3 DNA sequence: TGCAGTGCTAGAGGGACAGGAGACGTCGGGGAGCTGTTTTTT. The V and J genes are TRBV20-1 and TRBJ2-2, with 7 bases matching TRBD1. In germline, CDR1 is DFQATT, CDR2 SNEGSKA (reference sequence). Losses at the gene ends were 1 base for V and 7 bases for J; bases not matched to a gene: 6. This CDR3 region has 14 residues.

The chain carries TRBV7-2 and TRBJ1-6, with a possible D match to TRBD1 (6 bases). The CDR3 is 18 residues long. Germline-derived CDR1 and CDR2 are SGHTA and FQGNSA. V was cut by 5 bases and J by 0 bases, with 17 bases left in between. CDR3 protein: CASSTPRTVRSYNSPLHF. The CDR3 nucleotides are TGTGCCAGCAGCACTCCCCGGACAGTCCGCTCCTATAATTCACCCCTCCACTTT.

Concerning this clonotype itself: A read error may account for a junction end that differs from germline. The rearrangement uses TRBV4-1 and TRBJ2-3, with D hard to call. The CDR3 is 17 amino acids. The V gene's germline CDR1 is MGHRA and CDR2 YSYEKL. The CDR3 loop reads CASSQDLIGSALNTQYF. The CDR3 region has the DNA TGCGCCAGCAGCCAAGATCTTATAGGGTCAGCACTAAACACGCAATATTTT.

Points on this clonotype: A much larger clone sits a single nucleotide away, making a read error possible. The chain employs TRBV20-1 and TRBJ1-4, with D uncertain. The CDR3 totals 14 residues. The V end lost 8 bases, the J end lost 0 bases, and 13 bases lay between the germline ends. Germline V gene sequence: CDR1 DFQATT, CDR2 SNEGSKA (reference sequence). The CDR3 sequence is CSTPRQATNEKLFF. The CDR3 DNA reads TGCAGTACCCCCCGACAAGCAACTAATGAAAAACTGTTTTTT.

The chain links TRBV11-2 to TRBJ2-7; either TRBD1 or TRBD2 may fit D (5 bases each). The CDR3 has 14 residues. Germline lookup yields CDR1 SGHAT and CDR2 FQNNGV. Trimming took 6 bases from V and 9 from J, leaving 21 bases between them. The chain's CDR3 is CASSWGRGGYWQYF. For the CDR3, the DNA is TGTGCCAGCAGTTGGGGCCGCGGAGGATACTGGCAGTACTTC.

Notes on this clonotype: A much more abundant neighbour one base away suggests this may be a read error. The rearrangement joins TRBV6-2 or TRBV6-3 to TRBJ2-4, with TRBD1 identical over 12 bases. From germline, CDR1 is MNHEY and CDR2 SVGEGT. The CDR3 has 17 residues. Written as DNA, the CDR3 is TGTGACAGCAGTTTGGGACAGGGGGCCGTAGCCAAAAACATTCAGTACTTC. As protein: CDSSLGQGAVAKNIQYF.

Details on this clonotype: A much larger clone differs from this one at a single base, so this may be a read error. The V call is TRBV12-3 or TRBV12-4, the J call TRBJ1-2, with D perhaps matching TRBD1 (5 bases). CDR3 length: 15 amino acids. CDR3 sequence (DNA): TGTGCCAGCAGTTTAATGCTAGGGCAGGGCTATGGCTACGCCTTC. As protein: CASSLMLGQGYGYAF.

The chain carries TRBV7-2 and TRBJ1-1; D may be TRBD1 (5 bases). CDR1 and CDR2 from the germline V gene are SGHTA and FQGNSA. The CDR3 has 15 amino acids. V lost 3 bases, J lost 1 base, and 12 bases lay in between. CDR3 sequence (DNA): TGTGCCAGCAGCTTTGGGCAGGGAACGAACACTGAAGCTTTCTTT. Encoded protein: CASSFGQGTNTEAFF.

In regard to this clonotype: Germline is not matched at one junction end, which may reflect a read error. The rearrangement links TRBV20-1 to TRBJ2-7; perhaps TRBD1 as D (6 bases). This CDR3 has 12 amino acids. Germline V gene sequence: CDR1 DFQATT, CDR2 SNEGSKA (reference sequence). CDR3 amino acids: CSANGQTGELYF. CDR3 bases: TGCAGTGCTAATGGACAGACCGGGGAGCTGTACTTC.

This clonotype is deemed medium-sized (0.01 to 0.1%). The chain recombines TRBV20-1 with TRBJ2-3; D not resolved. With 7 bases removed from V and 1 base from J, the gap between germline ends came to 18 bases. The CDR3 runs 15 residues. Germline values: CDR1 DFQATT, CDR2 SNEGSKA (reference sequence). The CDR3 loop reads CSGSGERGGTDTQYF. The DNA of the CDR3 is TGCAGTGGCAGTGGTGAGAGAGGCGGCACAGATACGCAGTATTTT.

This clonotype was seen a single time. The chain has TRBV5-6 and TRBJ1-2; D may be TRBD1 (6 bases). The CDR3 sequence is 15 residues long. Germline V gene data show CDR1 as SGHDT and CDR2 as YYEEEE. V gave up 5 bases and J gave up 4 bases, with 18 bases separating them. As DNA, the CDR3 is TGTGCCAGCAGAAACCGGGACACCATTGTCTATGGCTACACCTTC. Amino acids: CASRNRDTIVYGYTF.

Of note for this clonotype: One junction end does not reproduce the germline sequence, and a read error may be involved. This chain uses TRBV11-2 with TRBJ1-6; no definite D call. Germline-derived CDR1 and CDR2 are SGHAT and FQNNGV. The CDR3 is made up of 14 amino acids. The DNA of the CDR3 is TGTGCCAACAGCTTAGAAGCAACTAATTCACCCGTCCACTTT. It specifies CANSLEATNSPVHF.

Concerning this clonotype: Given a much more abundant clone one base away, this may be a read error. The chain carries TRBV20-1 and TRBJ2-1; perhaps TRBD2 as D (5 bases). This CDR3 is 14 amino acids long. Germline assignment: CDR1 DFQATT and CDR2 SNEGSKA (reference sequence). This CDR3 reads CSAISSSSYNGQFF. DNA for the CDR3: TGCAGTGCTATATCTTCTAGCTCCTACAATGGGCAGTTCTTC.